These 6 T cell receptor beta chains share one sample of origin, sequenced in a study of yellow fever vaccine responses in identical twins. A single record per CDR3 protein comes from TCRdb applying MiXCR to the RT-PCR reads. The data contain 9,500 to 11,000 distinct CDR3 sequences, roughly 82% of them singletons. The source material was T cells from blood (PBMCs), unsorted or a sorted subset (not recorded which), sampled before or after yellow fever vaccination (not recorded which). The receptor source for this set is a woman aged 18-29 years who received the yellow fever vaccine.

This clonotype was observed once. The chain uses TRBV18 and TRBJ2-1; no clear D. Trimming left V 5 bases short and J 0 bases short, with 14 bases between. Germline lookup yields CDR1 KGHSH and CDR2 LQKENI. This CDR3 spans 16 amino acids. For the CDR3, the DNA is TGTGCCAGCTCAACCATTACCCCGAGCTCCTACAATGAGCAGTTCTTC. It translates to CASSTITPSSYNEQFF.

Details on this clonotype: One end of the junction is discordant with germline, which a read error may explain. The chain's CDR3 is CASSAADGYEQHF. In nucleotides, the CDR3 is TGTGCCAGCAGCGCGGCGGACGGCTACGAGCAGCACTTC. This chain joins TRBV7-6 and TRBJ2-7; no clear D gene. The CDR3 runs 13 residues. Germline V gene sequence: CDR1 SGHVS, CDR2 FNYEAQ. The whole variable domain, filled in from reference TRBV7-6 and TRBJ2-7, reads GAGVSQSPRYKVTKRGQDVALRCDPISGHVSLYWYRQALGQGPEFLTYFNYEAQQDKSGLPNDRFSAERPEGSISTLTIQRTEQRDSAMYRCASSAADGYEQHFGPGTRLTVT.

This clonotype was detected once. This chain connects TRBV27 to TRBJ1-1, with D possibly matching TRBD1 (5 bases). The germline CDR1 and CDR2 sequences are MNHEY and SMNVEV (reference sequence). With 3 bases removed from V and 2 bases from J, the gap between germline ends came to 10 bases. The length of the CDR3 is 14 residues. The CDR3 nucleotides read TGTGCCAGCAGTTTGGCCAGGGCTAACACTGAAGCTTTCTTT. Protein: CASSLARANTEAFF.

This clonotype was counted a few times. The junction and the germline gene differ at one end; a read error may be behind it. The chain is built from TRBV9 and TRBJ2-5, with D perhaps given as TRBD1 or TRBD2 (5 bases each). This CDR3 has 15 residues. Germline CDR1 reads SGDLS; CDR2 reads YYNGEE. CDR3 nucleotide sequence: TGTGCCAACAGCGTACGGTGGGGGAACCAAGAGACCCAGTACTTC. It codes for CANSVRWGNQETQYF.

The chain uses TRBV5-1 and TRBJ2-1; D gene unclear. Per germline, CDR1 SGHRS and CDR2 YFSETQ. V gave up 0 bases and J gave up 10 bases, with 14 bases separating them. CDR3 length equals 14 residues. CDR3 coding DNA: TGCGCCAGCAGCTTGGCCTCCGGGTGGCAGGAGCAGTTCTTC. Translated, it gives CASSLASGWQEQFF.

This chain links TRBV6-1 with TRBJ2-1; TRBD2 aligns across 11 bases. V was pared by 6 bases and J by 10 bases, with 11 bases of the junction left unmatched. The CDR3 consists of 15 residues. CDR1 MNHNS and CDR2 SASEGT come from the germline V gene. CDR3 region: CASSLASGRFGEQFF. The CDR3 DNA follows: TGTGCCAGCAGCCTCGCTAGCGGGAGGTTCGGGGAGCAGTTCTTC.